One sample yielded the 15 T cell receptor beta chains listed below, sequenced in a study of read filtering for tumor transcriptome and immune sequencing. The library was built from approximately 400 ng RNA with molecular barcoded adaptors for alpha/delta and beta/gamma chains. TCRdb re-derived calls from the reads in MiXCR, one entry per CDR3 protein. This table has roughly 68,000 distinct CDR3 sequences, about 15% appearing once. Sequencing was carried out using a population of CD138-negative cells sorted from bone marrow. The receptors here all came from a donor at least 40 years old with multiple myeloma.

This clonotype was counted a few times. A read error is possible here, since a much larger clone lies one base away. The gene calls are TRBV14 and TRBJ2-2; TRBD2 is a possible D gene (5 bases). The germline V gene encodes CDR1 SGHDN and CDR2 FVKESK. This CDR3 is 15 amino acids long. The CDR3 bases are TGTGCCAGCAGCCAAGCCCGACCCCCCACCGGGGAGCTGTATTTT. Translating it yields CASSQARPPTGELYF. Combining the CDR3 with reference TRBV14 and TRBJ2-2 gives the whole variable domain EAGVTQFPSHSVIEKGQTVTLRCDPISGHDNLYWYRRVMGKEIKFLLHFVKESKQDESGMPNNRFLAERTGGTYSTLKVQPAELEDSGVYFCASSQARPPTGELYFGEGSRLTVL.

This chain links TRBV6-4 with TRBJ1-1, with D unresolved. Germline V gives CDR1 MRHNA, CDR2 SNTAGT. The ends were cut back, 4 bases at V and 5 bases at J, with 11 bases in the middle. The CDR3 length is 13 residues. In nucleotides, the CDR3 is TGTGCCAGCAGTGTCTCACAGCAGACTGAAGCTTTCTTT. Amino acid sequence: CASSVSQQTEAFF.

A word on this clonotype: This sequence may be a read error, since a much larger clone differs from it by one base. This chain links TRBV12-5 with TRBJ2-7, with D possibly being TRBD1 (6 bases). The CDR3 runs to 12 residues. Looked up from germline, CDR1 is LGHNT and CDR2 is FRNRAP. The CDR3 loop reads CASGRQAYEQYF. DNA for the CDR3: TGTGCCAGCGGCAGACAGGCCTACGAGCAGTACTTC.

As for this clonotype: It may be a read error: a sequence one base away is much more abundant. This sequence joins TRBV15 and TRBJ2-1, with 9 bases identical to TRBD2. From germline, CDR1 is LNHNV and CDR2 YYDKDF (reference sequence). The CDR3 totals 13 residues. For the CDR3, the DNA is TGTGCCTTCAGTGGGATGGGCGGGAGGGCCCCCTCCTTC. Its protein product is CAFSGMGGRAPSF.

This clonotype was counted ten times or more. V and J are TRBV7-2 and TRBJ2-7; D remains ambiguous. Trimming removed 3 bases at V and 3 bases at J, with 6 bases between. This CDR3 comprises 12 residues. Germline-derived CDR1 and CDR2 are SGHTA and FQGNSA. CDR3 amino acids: CASSFDGYEQYF. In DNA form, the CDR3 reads TGTGCCAGCAGCTTCGACGGCTACGAGCAGTACTTC. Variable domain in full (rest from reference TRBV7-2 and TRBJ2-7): GAGVSQSPSNKVTEKGKDVELRCDPISGHTALYWYRQSLGQGLEFLIYFQGNSAPDKSGLPSDRFSAERTGGSVSTLTIQRTQQEDSAVYLCASSFDGYEQYFGPGTRLTVT.

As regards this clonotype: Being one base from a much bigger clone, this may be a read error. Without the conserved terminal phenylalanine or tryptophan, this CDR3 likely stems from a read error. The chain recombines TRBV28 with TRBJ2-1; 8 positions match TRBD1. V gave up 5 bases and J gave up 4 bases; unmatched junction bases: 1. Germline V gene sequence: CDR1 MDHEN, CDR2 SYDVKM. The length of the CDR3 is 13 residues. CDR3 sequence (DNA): TGTGCCAGCAGTGGGGACAGGTACAATGAGCAGTTCATC. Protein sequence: CASSGDRYNEQFI.

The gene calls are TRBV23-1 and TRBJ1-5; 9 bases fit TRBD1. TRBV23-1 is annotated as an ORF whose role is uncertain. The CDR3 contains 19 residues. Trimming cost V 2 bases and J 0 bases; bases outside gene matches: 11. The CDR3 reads CASSQSRDREKDSNQPQHF. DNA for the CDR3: TGCGCCAGCAGTCAAAGCCGGGACAGGGAAAAGGATAGCAATCAGCCCCAGCATTTT.

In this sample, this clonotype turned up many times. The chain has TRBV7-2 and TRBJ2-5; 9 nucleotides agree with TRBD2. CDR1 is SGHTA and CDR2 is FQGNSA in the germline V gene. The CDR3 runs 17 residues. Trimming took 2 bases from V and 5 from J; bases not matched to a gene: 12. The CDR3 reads CASSLWLAGATLETQYF. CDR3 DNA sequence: TGTGCCAGCAGCTTATGGTTAGCGGGAGCTACCCTGGAGACCCAGTACTTC.

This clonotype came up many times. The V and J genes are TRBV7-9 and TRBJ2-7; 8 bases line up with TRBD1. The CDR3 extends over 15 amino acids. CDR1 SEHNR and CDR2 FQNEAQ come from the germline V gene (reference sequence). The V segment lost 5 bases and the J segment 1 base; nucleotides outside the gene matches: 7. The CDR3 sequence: CASSGGQAESYEQYF. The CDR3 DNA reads TGTGCCAGCAGCGGGGGACAGGCCGAATCCTACGAGCAGTACTTC.

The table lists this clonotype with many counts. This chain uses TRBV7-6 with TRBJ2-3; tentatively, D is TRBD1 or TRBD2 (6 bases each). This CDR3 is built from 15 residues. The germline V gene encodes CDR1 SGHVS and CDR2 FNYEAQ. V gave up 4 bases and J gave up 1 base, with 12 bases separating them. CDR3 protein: CASSSAGGRTDTQYF. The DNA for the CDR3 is TGTGCCAGCAGCTCCGCCGGGGGCCGCACAGATACGCAGTATTTT.

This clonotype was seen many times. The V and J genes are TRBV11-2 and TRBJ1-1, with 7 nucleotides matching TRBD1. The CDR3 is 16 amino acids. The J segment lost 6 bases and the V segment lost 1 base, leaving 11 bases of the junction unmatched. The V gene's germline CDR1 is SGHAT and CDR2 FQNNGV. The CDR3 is CASSLVAGGSRAEAFF. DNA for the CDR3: TGTGCCAGCAGCTTAGTGGCAGGGGGGAGTAGGGCTGAAGCTTTCTTT.

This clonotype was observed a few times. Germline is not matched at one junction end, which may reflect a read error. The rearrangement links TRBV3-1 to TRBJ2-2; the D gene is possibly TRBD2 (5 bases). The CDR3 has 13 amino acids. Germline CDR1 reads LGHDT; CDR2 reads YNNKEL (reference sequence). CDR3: CASSQIRTGELSF. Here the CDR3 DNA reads TGTGCCAGCAGCCAAATAAGGACCGGGGAGCTGTCTTTT.

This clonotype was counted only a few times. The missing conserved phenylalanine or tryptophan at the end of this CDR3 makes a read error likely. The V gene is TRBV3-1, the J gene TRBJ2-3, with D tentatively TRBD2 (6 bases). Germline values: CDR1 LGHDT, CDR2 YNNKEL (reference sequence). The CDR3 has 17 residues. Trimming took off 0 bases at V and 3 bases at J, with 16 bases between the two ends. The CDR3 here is CASSQDLSGRSTDTQYS. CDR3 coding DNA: TGTGCCAGCAGCCAAGACCTGTCAGGGAGGTCGACAGATACGCAGTATTCT.

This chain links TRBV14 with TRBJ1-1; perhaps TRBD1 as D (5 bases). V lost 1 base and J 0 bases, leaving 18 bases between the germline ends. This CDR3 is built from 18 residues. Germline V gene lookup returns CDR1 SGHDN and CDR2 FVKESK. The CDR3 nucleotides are TGTGCCAGCAGCCAAGTCCCCGGGACTGCGGGGTTGAACACTGAAGCTTTCTTT. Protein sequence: CASSQVPGTAGLNTEAFF.

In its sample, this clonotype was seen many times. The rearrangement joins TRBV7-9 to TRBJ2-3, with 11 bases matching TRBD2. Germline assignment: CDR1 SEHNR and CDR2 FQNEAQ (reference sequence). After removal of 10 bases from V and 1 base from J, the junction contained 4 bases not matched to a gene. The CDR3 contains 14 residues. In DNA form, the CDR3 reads TGTGCCATACTAGCGGGAGTTGGCACAGATACGCAGTATTTT. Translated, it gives CAILAGVGTDTQYF.